The entry that follows covers one T cell receptor beta chain sequence. Its antigen is unknown. As to treatment: around 19 received Ad26.COV2.S at low or high dose, single or two shots; 5 received placebo; per-sample allocation not given. The samples date from day 63 after the first vaccine or placebo injection. Only in-frame clones appear in the TCRdb table, and some are missing; sequencing was by immunoSEQ multiplex PCR. Among 350,000 to 450,000 clones listed, around 86% were seen once. V shed 3 bases and J 6 bases; nucleotides not matched to a gene: 8. Germline V gene lookup returns CDR1 MNHEY and CDR2 SMNVEV (reference sequence). The CDR3 runs to 15 residues. This sample stems from a study of Ad26.COV2.S vaccination and SARS-CoV-2 variants. Across the study: As a participant in COV1001, the donor was in the Ad26.COV2.S trial arm. Intramuscular Ad26.COV2.S doses were given once or twice, 56 days apart. Study results and limitations: TCR breadth and depth analyses may have underestimated total T cell responses.

V and J are TRBV27 and TRBJ2-3; 8 nucleotides align to TRBD2. The sample in question was peripheral blood, obtained in a trial of Ad26.COV2.S vaccine versus placebo. This clonotype originated in a person between 18 and 60 years old who received the Ad26.COV2.S COVID-19 vaccine or a placebo. CDR3 sequence: CASSLVAGFPDTQYF. The CDR3 region has the DNA TGTGCCAGCAGTTTGGTAGCGGGGTTTCCCGATACGCAGTATTTT.